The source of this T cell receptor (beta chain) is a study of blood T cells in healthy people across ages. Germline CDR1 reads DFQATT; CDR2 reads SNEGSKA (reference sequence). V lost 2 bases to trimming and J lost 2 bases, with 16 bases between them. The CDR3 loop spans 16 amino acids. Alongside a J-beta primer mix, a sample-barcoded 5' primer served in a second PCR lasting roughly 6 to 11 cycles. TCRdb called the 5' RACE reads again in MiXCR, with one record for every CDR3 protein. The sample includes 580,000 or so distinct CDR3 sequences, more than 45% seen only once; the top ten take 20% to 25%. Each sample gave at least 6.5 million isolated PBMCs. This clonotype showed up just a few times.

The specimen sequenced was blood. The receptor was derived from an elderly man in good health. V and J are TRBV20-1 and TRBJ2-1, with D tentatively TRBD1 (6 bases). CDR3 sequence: CSARPFQGTAYNEQFF. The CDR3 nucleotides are TGCAGTGCTAGACCCTTCCAGGGGACGGCCTACAATGAGCAGTTCTTC.